This TCR beta chain was found in a study of shared clonotypes between healthy human individuals. About the research overall: There were three CD4 naive, three CD4 memory, two CD8 naive and one CD8 memory plates per donor.

This clone occurred once. The antigen remains undetermined. Method: immunoSEQ multiplex PCR; TCRdb's copy keeps in-frame clones and lacks some. The sample yields 150,000 to 200,000 clones, 65% to 70% seen once. CD4+ cells yielded CD45RA+ naive and CD45RA-negative memory subsets. Study-level findings and limits: The low donor count limited represented genetic and exposure-history diversity. Clonotypes that were shared across a handful of donors made up approximately 5.1% of naive CD4 clonotypes.

The receptor was isolated from a man aged 30-40 years in good health. The sequenced sample was memory CD4+ T cells sorted from blood. Indicated subset: CD45RA-negative fraction.

The DNA for the CDR3 is TGTGCCAGCAGCTTAGCGTTTGGAAGCTACGAGCAGTACTTC. It translates to CASSLAFGSYEQYF. The rearrangement uses TRBV7-2 and TRBJ2-7; no definite D call. Germline V gene lookup returns CDR1 SGHTA and CDR2 FQGNSA. V was clipped by 0 bases and J by 3 bases, with 9 bases between them. CDR3 length: 14 amino acids.